A single sample is the source of the 23 T cell receptor beta chains below, sequenced in a study of blood T cell repertoires in COVID-19. Assay used: immunoSEQ multiplex PCR; TCRdb lists only in-frame clones, some missing. The data hold approximately 400,000 clones, with roughly nine tenths observed a single time. Sequencing used peripheral blood. These receptors originate from a man in his forties with acute or convalescent COVID-19.

The V and J genes are TRBV6-6 and TRBJ1-1, with 9 bases lining up with TRBD1. After removal of 7 bases from V and 5 bases from J, the junction contained 8 bases not matched to a gene. The CDR3 length is 14 residues. The V gene's germline CDR1 is MNHNY and CDR2 SVGAGI (reference sequence). The CDR3 loop is CASTSGQGITEAFF. The CDR3 bases are TGTGCCAGCACCTCAGGACAGGGGATAACTGAAGCTTTCTTT.

The chain recombines TRBV12-3 or TRBV12-4 with TRBJ2-3, with no clear D. Trimming pared 4 bases from V and 4 bases from J, leaving 6 bases between. The CDR3 contains 12 residues. The CDR3 reads CASSSGPDTQYF. The CDR3 nucleotides are TGTGCCAGCAGTTCTGGGCCAGATACGCAGTATTTT.

The chain combines TRBV9 with TRBJ1-3; D perhaps matches TRBD1 (5 bases). CDR3 length: 13 amino acids. Germline assignment: CDR1 SGDLS and CDR2 YYNGEE. V was cut by 3 bases and J by 3 bases, with 7 bases left in between. The CDR3 sequence is CASSARVGNTIYF. CDR3 coding DNA: TGTGCCAGCAGCGCCAGGGTTGGAAACACCATATATTTT.

The chain recombines TRBV5-4 with TRBJ2-7; D gene uncertain. From germline, CDR1 is SGHNT and CDR2 YYREEE (reference sequence). The CDR3 extends over 13 amino acids. V lost 6 bases, J lost 4 bases, and 14 bases lay in between. CDR3 protein: CASTNPGGYEQYF. The CDR3 region has the DNA TGTGCCAGCACCAACCCGGGTGGGTACGAGCAGTACTTC. Combining the CDR3 with reference TRBV5-4 and TRBJ2-7 gives the whole variable domain ETGVTQSPTHLIKTRGQQVTLRCSSQSGHNTVSWYQQALGQGPQFIFQYYREEENGRGNFPPRFSGLQFPNYSSELNVNALELDDSALYLCASTNPGGYEQYFGPGTRLTVT.

This chain's CDR3 is CSVSGQPFEMKTQYF. The CDR3 DNA reads TGCAGCGTTTCGGGTCAGCCCTTCGAAATGAAGACCCAGTACTTC. V and J are TRBV29-1 and TRBJ2-5; D remains unclear. This CDR3 contains 15 residues. Looked up from germline, CDR1 is SQVTM and CDR2 is ANQGSEA. The V end was cut by 5 bases, the J end by 6 bases, with 22 bases between.

In its sample, this clone was seen once. The V and J genes are TRBV7-8 and TRBJ2-7; D possibly corresponds to TRBD1 (6 bases). The length of the CDR3 is 17 residues. V was pared by 2 bases and J by 2 bases, with 19 bases between. Germline CDR1 SGHVS, CDR2 FQNEAQ. The CDR3 region has the DNA TGTGCCAGCAGCTTATCGTCTTGGACAGACCCAGCCTACGAGCAGTACTTC. This codes for CASSLSSWTDPAYEQYF.

V gene TRBV27 combines with J gene TRBJ1-3, with a possible D match to TRBD1 (6 bases). This CDR3 is built from 15 residues. Germline loops: CDR1 MNHEY, CDR2 SMNVEV (reference sequence). The V gene lost 1 base and the J gene lost 2 bases, with 9 bases spanning the gap. CDR3 protein: CASSLYRDPGNTIYF. For the CDR3, the DNA is TGTGCCAGCAGTTTATACAGGGACCCTGGAAACACCATATATTTT.

V gene TRBV6-5 combines with J gene TRBJ1-1; D possibly corresponds to TRBD1 (5 bases). Germline CDR1 MNHEY, CDR2 SVGAGI. Trimming pared 7 bases from V and 7 bases from J, leaving 19 bases between. The CDR3 is 14 residues long. The CDR3 here is CASTAPGRQSEAFF. The CDR3 coding sequence is TGTGCCAGCACCGCCCCCGGGCGACAGAGTGAAGCTTTCTTT.

In nucleotides, the CDR3 is TGCGCCACCTCTGGGACAGGGCTGAACACTGAAGCTTTCTTT. Translated, it gives CATSGTGLNTEAFF. This chain joins TRBV5-1 and TRBJ1-1, with 9 nucleotides matching TRBD1. The V and J ends lost 9 bases and 0 bases, in that order; junction bases with no gene match: 6. CDR3 length: 14 amino acids. CDR1 and CDR2 from the germline V gene are SGHRS and YFSETQ.

The CDR3 here is CASSPAGSYNSPLHF. CDR3 bases: TGTGCCAGCAGTCCAGCCGGGTCGTATAATTCACCCCTCCACTTT. This sequence joins TRBV27 and TRBJ1-6; D ambiguous. Germline CDR1 and CDR2: MNHEY and SMNVEV (reference sequence). The CDR3 has 15 residues. Trimming cost V 5 bases and J 4 bases, with 12 bases left between them.

The V gene is TRBV2, the J gene TRBJ1-1; a possible D gene is TRBD1 (6 bases). There are 15 residues in the CDR3. In germline, CDR1 is SNHLY, CDR2 FYNNEI. Trimming removed 4 bases at V and 4 bases at J, with 16 bases between. The CDR3 protein is CASSGGTRWGTEAFF. The CDR3 nucleotides are TGTGCCAGCAGTGGGGGGACACGGTGGGGCACTGAAGCTTTCTTT. Full variable domain (outside the CDR3, taken from reference TRBV2 and TRBJ1-1): EPEVTQTPSHQVTQMGQEVILRCVPISNHLYFYWYRQILGQKVEFLVSFYNNEISEKSEIFDDQFSVERPDGSNFTLKIRSTKLEDSAMYFCASSGGTRWGTEAFFGQGTRLTVV.

The chain is built from TRBV9 and TRBJ2-5; possibly TRBD1 for D (6 bases). The V and J ends lost 4 bases and 1 base respectively, with 14 bases between them. The CDR3 is 15 residues long. Germline CDR1 reads SGDLS; CDR2 reads YYNGEE. The CDR3 DNA is TGTGCCAGCAGCCCTTTTACAGGGATCCAAGAGACCCAGTACTTC. This codes for CASSPFTGIQETQYF.

The chain uses TRBV7-2 and TRBJ1-6; D is unresolved. Trimming took off 3 bases at V and 10 bases at J, with 13 bases between the two ends. CDR1 SGHTA and CDR2 FQGNSA come from the germline V gene. The CDR3 runs 14 residues. The CDR3 region is CASSLGSTRSPLHF. In nucleotides, the CDR3 is TGTGCCAGCAGCTTGGGCTCAACAAGATCACCCCTCCACTTT.

The V and J genes are TRBV11-2 and TRBJ2-1; 9 bases fit TRBD2. The CDR3 loop spans 15 amino acids. J gave up 7 bases and V 5 bases, and 9 bases lay outside the gene matches. Germline V gene lookup returns CDR1 SGHAT and CDR2 FQNNGV. The CDR3 DNA follows: TGTGCCAGCAGCCCCTGGGAGCGGGGGGAGAATGAGCAGTTCTTC. Protein sequence: CASSPWERGENEQFF.

A note on this clone: This same CDR3 is encoded by further DNA sequences in the sample. The chain is built from TRBV30 and TRBJ2-7; no reliable D call. Germline CDR1 reads GTSNPN; CDR2 reads SVGIG (reference sequence). Trimming took off 3 bases at V and 2 bases at J, with 5 bases between the two ends. CDR3 size: 11 residues. CDR3 region: CAWSVTYEQYF. CDR3 sequence (DNA): TGTGCCTGGAGCGTTACCTACGAGCAGTACTTC.

V gene TRBV27 combines with J gene TRBJ1-5, with D hard to call. This CDR3 comprises 12 residues. Germline V gives CDR1 MNHEY, CDR2 SMNVEV (reference sequence). V was cut by 2 bases and J by 15 bases, with 14 bases left in between. CDR3 DNA: TGTGCCAGCAGTTTACCCCTTGGGAGGTGGCATTTT. Amino acids: CASSLPLGRWHF.

This chain links TRBV5-5 with TRBJ1-1; 7 bases agree with TRBD1. This CDR3 has 18 amino acids. Germline V gene data show CDR1 as SGHKS and CDR2 as YYEKEE (reference sequence). Trimming at V came to 0 bases and at J to 5 bases, leaving 16 bases not matched to a gene. The CDR3, as DNA: TGTGCCAGCAGCTTGGGTGGCGGCAGGGGGTTAGCGGGGACTGAAGCTTTCTTT. As protein: CASSLGGGRGLAGTEAFF.

The chain is built from TRBV5-6 and TRBJ1-2; D is unclear. This CDR3 is 13 amino acids long. V was clipped by 1 base and J by 7 bases, with 11 bases between them. CDR1 and CDR2 from the germline V gene are SGHDT and YYEEEE. DNA of the CDR3: TGTGCCAGCAGCTTGCTTACAGAGGGTGGCTACACCTTC. Protein: CASSLLTEGGYTF. Together with reference TRBV5-6 and TRBJ1-2, the CDR3 gives the full variable domain: DAGVTQSPTHLIKTRGQQVTLRCSPKSGHDTVSWYQQALGQGPQFIFQYYEEEERQRGNFPDRFSGHQFPNYSSELNVNALLLGDSALYLCASSLLTEGGYTFGSGTRLTVV.

This clone was found a few times. J is TRBJ1-2 and V is TRBV16, with D possibly matching TRBD1 (6 bases). The CDR3 has 14 residues. The V end was cut by 3 bases, the J end by 5 bases, with 13 bases between. CDR1 is KGHSY, CDR2 FQNENV, per germline. The CDR3 spells CASSHLGQTYGYTF. CDR3 nucleotides: TGTGCCAGCAGCCACCTCGGACAGACGTATGGCTACACCTTC.

The chain combines TRBV19 with TRBJ2-1; 8 bases are shared with TRBD1. V shed 1 base and J 10 bases; nucleotides not matched to a gene: 9. Germline CDR1 and CDR2: LNHDA and SQIVND (reference sequence). The CDR3 has 15 residues. CDR3 sequence (DNA): TGTGCCAGTAGTATAGCAGGGGGCGCAGGTCGGGAGCAGTTCTTC. The encoded protein is CASSIAGGAGREQFF.

The chain employs TRBV4-1 and TRBJ1-2, with 7 bases fitting TRBD1. The trim removed 0 bases at V and 5 bases at J, leaving 6 bases unmatched. CDR3 length equals 15 residues. Germline-derived CDR1 and CDR2 are MGHRA and YSYEKL. The CDR3 here is CASSQELATGYGYTF. The CDR3 DNA reads as TGCGCCAGCAGCCAAGAATTAGCGACAGGGTATGGCTACACCTTC.

Written as DNA, the CDR3 is TGTGCCAGCAGTTACTCCTCGGGAGCGGGTGCGGCTGAGCAGTTCTTC. Translating gives CASSYSSGAGAAEQFF. This rearrangement joins TRBV6-6 to TRBJ2-1; a possible D gene is TRBD2 (6 bases). V was trimmed by 0 bases and J by 9 bases, leaving 18 bases between them. This CDR3 contains 16 residues. Germline V gene data show CDR1 as MNHNY and CDR2 as SVGAGI (reference sequence).

The rearrangement links TRBV11-3 to TRBJ2-7, with 9 positions matching TRBD1. This CDR3 has 15 residues. Germline lookup yields CDR1 SGHNT and CDR2 YENEEA. V was clipped by 1 base and J by 6 bases; unmatched bases: 7. The CDR3, as DNA: TGTGCCAGCAGCTTAGGGACAGGGGCAGAAGGCGAGCAGTACTTC. The encoded protein is CASSLGTGAEGEQYF.